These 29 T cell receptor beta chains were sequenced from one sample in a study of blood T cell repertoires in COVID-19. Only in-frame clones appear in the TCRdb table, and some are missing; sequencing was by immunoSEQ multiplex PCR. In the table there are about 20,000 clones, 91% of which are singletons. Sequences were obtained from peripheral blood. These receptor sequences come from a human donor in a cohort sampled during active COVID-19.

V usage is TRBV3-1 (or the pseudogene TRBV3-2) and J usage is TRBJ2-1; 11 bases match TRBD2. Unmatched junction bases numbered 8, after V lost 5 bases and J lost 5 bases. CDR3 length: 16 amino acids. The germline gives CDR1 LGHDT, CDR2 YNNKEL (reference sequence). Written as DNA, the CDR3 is TGTGCCAGCAGCTTTGGCGTAGCGGGGGGGCACAATGAGCAGTTCTTC. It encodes CASSFGVAGGHNEQFF.

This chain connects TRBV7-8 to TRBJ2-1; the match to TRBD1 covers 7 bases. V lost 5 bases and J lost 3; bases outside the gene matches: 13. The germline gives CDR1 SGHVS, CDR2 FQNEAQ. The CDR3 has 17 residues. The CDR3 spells CASSTAGTALHYNEQFF. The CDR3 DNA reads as TGTGCCAGCAGCACCGCCGGGACAGCGCTACACTACAATGAGCAGTTCTTC.

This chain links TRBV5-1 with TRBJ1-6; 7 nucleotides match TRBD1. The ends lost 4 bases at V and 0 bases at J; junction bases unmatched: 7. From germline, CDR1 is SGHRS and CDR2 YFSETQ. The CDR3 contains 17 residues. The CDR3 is CASSVSGQSSYNSPLHF. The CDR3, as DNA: TGCGCCAGCAGCGTATCGGGACAGAGCTCCTATAATTCACCCCTCCACTTT.

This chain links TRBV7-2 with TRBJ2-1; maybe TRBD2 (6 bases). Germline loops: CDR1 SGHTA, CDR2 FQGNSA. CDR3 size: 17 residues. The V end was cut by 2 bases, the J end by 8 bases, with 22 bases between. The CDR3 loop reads CASSLRGGGAGVDEQFF. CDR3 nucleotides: TGTGCCAGCAGCTTAAGGGGAGGAGGAGCGGGCGTGGATGAGCAGTTCTTC.

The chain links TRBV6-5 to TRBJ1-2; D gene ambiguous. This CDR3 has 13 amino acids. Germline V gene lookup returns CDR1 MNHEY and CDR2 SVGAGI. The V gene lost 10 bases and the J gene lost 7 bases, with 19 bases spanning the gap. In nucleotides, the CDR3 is TGTGCCACATTCAACCCATCAGGATCTGGCTACACCTTC. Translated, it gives CATFNPSGSGYTF.

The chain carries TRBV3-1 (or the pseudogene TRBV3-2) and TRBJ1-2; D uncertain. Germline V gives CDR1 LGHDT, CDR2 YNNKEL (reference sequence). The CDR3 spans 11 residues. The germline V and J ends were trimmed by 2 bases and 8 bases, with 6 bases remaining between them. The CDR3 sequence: CASSQLSGYTF. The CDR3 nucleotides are TGTGCCAGCAGCCAACTTTCCGGCTACACCTTC.

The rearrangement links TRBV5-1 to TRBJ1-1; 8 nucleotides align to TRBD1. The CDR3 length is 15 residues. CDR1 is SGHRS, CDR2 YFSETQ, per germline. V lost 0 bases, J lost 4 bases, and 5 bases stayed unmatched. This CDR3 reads CASSLAGTGPTEAFF. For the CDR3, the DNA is TGCGCCAGCAGCTTGGCTGGGACAGGCCCCACTGAAGCTTTCTTT. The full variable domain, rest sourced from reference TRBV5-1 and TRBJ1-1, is KAGVTQTPRYLIKTRGQQVTLSCSPISGHRSVSWYQQTPGQGLQFLFEYFSETQRNKGNFPGRFSGRQFSNSRSEMNVSTLELGDSALYLCASSLAGTGPTEAFFGQGTRLTVV.

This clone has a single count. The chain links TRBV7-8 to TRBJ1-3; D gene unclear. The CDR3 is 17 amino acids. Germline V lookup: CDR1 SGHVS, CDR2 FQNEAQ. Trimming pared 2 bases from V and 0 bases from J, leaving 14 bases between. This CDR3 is CASSLSRLNPSGNTIYF. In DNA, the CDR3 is TGTGCCAGCAGCTTATCTAGGCTTAACCCCTCTGGAAACACCATATATTTT. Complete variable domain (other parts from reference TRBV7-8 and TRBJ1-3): GAGVSQSPRYKVAKRGQDVALRCDPISGHVSLFWYQQALGQGPEFLTYFQNEAQLDKSGLPSDRFFAERPEGSVSTLKIQRTQQEDSAVYLCASSLSRLNPSGNTIYFGEGSWLTVV.

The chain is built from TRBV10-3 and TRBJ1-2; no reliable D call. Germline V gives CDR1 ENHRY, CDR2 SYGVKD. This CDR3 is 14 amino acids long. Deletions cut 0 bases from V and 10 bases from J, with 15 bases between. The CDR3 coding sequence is TGTGCCATCAGTGAGTCGATTGTAAGGACTAACTACACCTTC. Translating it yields CAISESIVRTNYTF.

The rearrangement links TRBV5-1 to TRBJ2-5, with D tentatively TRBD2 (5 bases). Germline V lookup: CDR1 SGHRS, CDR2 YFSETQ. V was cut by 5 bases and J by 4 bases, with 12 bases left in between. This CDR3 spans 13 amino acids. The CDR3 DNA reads TGCGCCAGCAGTCGATCGGGGTCAGAGACCCAGTACTTC. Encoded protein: CASSRSGSETQYF.

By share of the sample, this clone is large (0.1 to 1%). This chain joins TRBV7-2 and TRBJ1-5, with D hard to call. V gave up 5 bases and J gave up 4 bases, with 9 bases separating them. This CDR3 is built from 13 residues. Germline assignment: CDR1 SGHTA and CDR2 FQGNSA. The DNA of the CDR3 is TGTGCCAGCAGCCAAGAGCTGAATCAGCCCCAGCATTTT. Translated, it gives CASSQELNQPQHF.

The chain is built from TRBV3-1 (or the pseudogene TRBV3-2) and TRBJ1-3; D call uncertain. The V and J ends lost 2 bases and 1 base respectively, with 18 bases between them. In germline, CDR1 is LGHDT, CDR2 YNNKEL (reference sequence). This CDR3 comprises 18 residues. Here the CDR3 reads CASSQRVALGSSGNTIYF. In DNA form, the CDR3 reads TGTGCCAGCAGCCAACGGGTTGCATTGGGTAGTTCTGGAAACACCATATATTTT.

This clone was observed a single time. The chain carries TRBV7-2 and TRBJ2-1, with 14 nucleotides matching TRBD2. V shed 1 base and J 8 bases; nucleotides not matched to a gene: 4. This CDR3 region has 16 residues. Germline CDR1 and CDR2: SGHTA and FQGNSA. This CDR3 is CASSLGGTSGGHEQFF. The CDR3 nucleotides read TGTGCCAGCAGCTTAGGGGGGACTAGCGGGGGCCATGAGCAGTTCTTC.

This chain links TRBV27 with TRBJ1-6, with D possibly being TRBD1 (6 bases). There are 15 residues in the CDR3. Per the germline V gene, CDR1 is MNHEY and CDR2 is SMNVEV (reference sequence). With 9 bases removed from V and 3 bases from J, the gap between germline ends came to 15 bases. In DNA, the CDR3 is TGTGCCAGTGGGGCAGGGGATTTCTATAATTCACCCCTCCACTTT. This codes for CASGAGDFYNSPLHF.

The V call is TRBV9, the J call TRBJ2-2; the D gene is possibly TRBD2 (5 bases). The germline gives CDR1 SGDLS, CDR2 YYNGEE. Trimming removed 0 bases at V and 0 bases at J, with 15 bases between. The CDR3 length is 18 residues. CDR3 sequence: CASSVGTGLLPNTGELFF. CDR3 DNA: TGTGCCAGCAGCGTAGGTACGGGGTTACTGCCGAACACCGGGGAGCTGTTTTTT.

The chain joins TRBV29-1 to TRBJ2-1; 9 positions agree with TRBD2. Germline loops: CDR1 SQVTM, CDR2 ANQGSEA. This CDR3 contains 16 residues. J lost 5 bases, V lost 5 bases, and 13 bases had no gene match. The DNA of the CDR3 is TGCAGCGTTCTCCCTCTGGCTAGCGGGATCAACAATGAGCAGTTCTTC. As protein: CSVLPLASGINNEQFF.

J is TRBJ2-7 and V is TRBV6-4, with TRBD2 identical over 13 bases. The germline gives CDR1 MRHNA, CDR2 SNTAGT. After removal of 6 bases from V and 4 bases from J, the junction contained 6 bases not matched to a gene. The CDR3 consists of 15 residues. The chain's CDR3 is CASSAGLAGQYEQYV. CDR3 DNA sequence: TGTGCCAGCAGCGCGGGACTAGCGGGGCAGTACGAGCAGTACGTC.

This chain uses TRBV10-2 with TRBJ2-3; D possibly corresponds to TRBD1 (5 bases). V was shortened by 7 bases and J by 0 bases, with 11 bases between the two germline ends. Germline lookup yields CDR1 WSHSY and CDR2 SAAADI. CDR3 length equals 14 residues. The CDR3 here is CASNPTASTDTQYF. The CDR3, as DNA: TGCGCCAGCAACCCGACAGCTAGCACAGATACGCAGTATTTT.

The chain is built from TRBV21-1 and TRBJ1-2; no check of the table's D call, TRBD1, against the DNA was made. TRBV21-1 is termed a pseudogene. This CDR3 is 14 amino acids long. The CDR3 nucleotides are TGTGCCAGCAGCAAAGATCAGGGTGACTATGGCTACACCTTC. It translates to CASSKDQGDYGYTF.

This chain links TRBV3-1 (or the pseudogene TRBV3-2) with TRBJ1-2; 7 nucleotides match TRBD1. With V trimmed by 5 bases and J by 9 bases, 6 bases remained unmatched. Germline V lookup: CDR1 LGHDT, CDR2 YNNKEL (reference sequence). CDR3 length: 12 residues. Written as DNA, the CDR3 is TGTGCCAGCAGCGAGGGACAGTTAAGCTACACCTTC. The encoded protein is CASSEGQLSYTF.

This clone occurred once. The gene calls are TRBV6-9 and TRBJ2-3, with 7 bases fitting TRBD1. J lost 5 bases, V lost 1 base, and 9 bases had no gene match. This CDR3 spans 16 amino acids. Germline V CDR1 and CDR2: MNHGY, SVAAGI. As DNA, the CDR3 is TGTGCCAGCAGTTATTGGGGGACAGAGGGCAGAGATACGCAGTATTTT. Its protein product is CASSYWGTEGRDTQYF.

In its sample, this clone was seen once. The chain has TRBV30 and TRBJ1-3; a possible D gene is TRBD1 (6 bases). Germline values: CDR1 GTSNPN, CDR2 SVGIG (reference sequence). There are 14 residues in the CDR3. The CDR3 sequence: CATDRWGSGNTIYF. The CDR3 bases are TGTGCGACGGACAGATGGGGATCTGGAAACACCATATATTTT. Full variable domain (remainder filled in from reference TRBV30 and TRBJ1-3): SQTIHQWPATLVQPVGSPLSLECTVEGTSNPNLYWYRQAAGRGLQLLFYSVGIGQISSEVPQNLSASRPQDRQFILSSKKLLLSDSGFYLCATDRWGSGNTIYFGEGSWLTVV.

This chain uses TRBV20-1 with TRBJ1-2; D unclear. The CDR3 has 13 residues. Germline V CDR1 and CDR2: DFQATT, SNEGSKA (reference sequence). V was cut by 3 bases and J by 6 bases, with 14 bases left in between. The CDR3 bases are TGCAGTGCTAGTGTTTGGGCGAGGGATGGCTACACCTTC. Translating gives CSASVWARDGYTF.

CDR3 in amino acids: CASSIWGQGAKNIQYF. The CDR3 DNA reads TGTGCCAGTAGTATTTGGGGACAGGGGGCCAAAAACATTCAGTACTTC. V is TRBV19 and J is TRBJ2-4; 10 positions match TRBD1. The CDR3 runs 16 residues. Trimming at V came to 3 bases and at J to 1 base, leaving 3 bases not matched to a gene. CDR1 is LNHDA and CDR2 is SQIVND in the germline V gene (reference sequence).

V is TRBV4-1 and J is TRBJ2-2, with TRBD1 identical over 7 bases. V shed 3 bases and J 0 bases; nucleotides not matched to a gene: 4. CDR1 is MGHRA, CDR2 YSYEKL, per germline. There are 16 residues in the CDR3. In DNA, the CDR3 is TGCGCCAGCAGCCATCTTCAGGGGGCGAACACCGGGGAGCTGTTTTTT. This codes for CASSHLQGANTGELFF.

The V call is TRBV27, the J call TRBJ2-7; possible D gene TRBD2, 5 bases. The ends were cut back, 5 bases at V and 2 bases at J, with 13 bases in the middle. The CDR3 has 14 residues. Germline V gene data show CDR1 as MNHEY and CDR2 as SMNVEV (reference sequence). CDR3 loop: CASSNRTGTYEQYF. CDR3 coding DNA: TGTGCCAGCAGTAATCGTACGGGAACCTACGAGCAGTACTTC.

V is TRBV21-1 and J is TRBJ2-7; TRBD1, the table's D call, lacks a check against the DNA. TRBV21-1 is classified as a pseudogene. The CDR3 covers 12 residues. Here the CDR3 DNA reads TGTGCCAGCTGGGACAGATCCTACGAGCAGTACTTC. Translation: CASWDRSYEQYF.

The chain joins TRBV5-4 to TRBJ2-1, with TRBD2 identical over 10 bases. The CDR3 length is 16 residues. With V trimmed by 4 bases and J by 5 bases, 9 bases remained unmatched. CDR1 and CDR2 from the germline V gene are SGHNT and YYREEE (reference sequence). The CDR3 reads CASSPRAGGPDNEQFF. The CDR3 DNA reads TGTGCCAGCAGCCCTCGAGCGGGGGGGCCTGACAATGAGCAGTTCTTC.

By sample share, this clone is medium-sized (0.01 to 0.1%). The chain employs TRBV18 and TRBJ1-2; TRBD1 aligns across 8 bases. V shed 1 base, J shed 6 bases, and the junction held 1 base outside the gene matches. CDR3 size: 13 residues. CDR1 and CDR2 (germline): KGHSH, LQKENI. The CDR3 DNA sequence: TGTGCCAGCTCACCACGGACAGGGAATGGCTACACCTTC. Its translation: CASSPRTGNGYTF. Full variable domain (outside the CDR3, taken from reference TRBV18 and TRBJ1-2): NAGVMQNPRHLVRRRGQEARLRCSPMKGHSHVYWYRQLPEEGLKFMVYLQKENIIDESGMPKERFSAEFPKEGPSILRIQQVVRGDSAAYFCASSPRTGNGYTFGSGTRLTVV.